The present T cell receptor beta chain was sequenced within a study of blood T cell repertoires in COVID-19. At the level of the study: Samples representing acute and convalescent COVID-19 were sourced from the United States, Italy and Spain. In each case, the material was cDNA or gDNA derived from T cells, B-cell-depleted T cells, or PBMCs.

The authors' processing: How many nucleated cells were present was estimated from reference gene primer amplification. Profiling relied on immunoSEQ multiplex PCR, and the TCRdb table lists in-frame clones only, not all of them. V, J and clone size are those of that table, while D and trimming were read from the DNA. The sample lists around 86,000 clones; roughly 85% were seen once. The receptor was isolated from a man at least 80 years old with acute or convalescent COVID-19. Sequenced sample: peripheral blood.

The CDR3, as DNA: TGTGCCAGCAGCTTAGATATGGGACAGGGATACGTGTACGAGCAGTACTTC. Translating gives CASSLDMGQGYVYEQYF. The chain carries TRBV11-2 and TRBJ2-7, with 9 nucleotides matching TRBD1. Trimming cost V 0 bases and J 4 bases; bases outside gene matches: 10. Germline V lookup: CDR1 SGHAT, CDR2 FQNNGV. The CDR3 covers 17 residues.